This TCR beta chain was sequenced during a study of blood T cell repertoires in COVID-19. Germline V gene lookup returns CDR1 LGHNT and CDR2 FRNRAP. Trimming removed 4 bases from V and 4 bases from J; junction bases left unmatched: 6. This CDR3 has 16 residues. Generated by immunoSEQ multiplex PCR, the TCRdb table keeps only in-frame clones and is missing some. Of some 200,000 clones listed, about 87% are singletons. This chain connects TRBV12-5 to TRBJ2-2; 10 bases agree with TRBD1. This clonotype was sampled from a man aged 18 to 29 with active or convalescent COVID-19. Material: peripheral blood. The CDR3 nucleotides read TGTGCTAGTGGTTCTGGACAGGGGGGGTTCACCGGGGAGCTGTTTTTT. This sequence encodes CASGSGQGGFTGELFF. Combining the CDR3 with reference TRBV12-5 and TRBJ2-2 gives the whole variable domain DARVTQTPRHKVTEMGQEVTMRCQPILGHNTVFWYRQTMMQGLELLAYFRNRAPLDDSGMPKDRFSAEMPDATLATLKIQPSEPRDSAVYFCASGSGQGGFTGELFFGEGSRLTVL.